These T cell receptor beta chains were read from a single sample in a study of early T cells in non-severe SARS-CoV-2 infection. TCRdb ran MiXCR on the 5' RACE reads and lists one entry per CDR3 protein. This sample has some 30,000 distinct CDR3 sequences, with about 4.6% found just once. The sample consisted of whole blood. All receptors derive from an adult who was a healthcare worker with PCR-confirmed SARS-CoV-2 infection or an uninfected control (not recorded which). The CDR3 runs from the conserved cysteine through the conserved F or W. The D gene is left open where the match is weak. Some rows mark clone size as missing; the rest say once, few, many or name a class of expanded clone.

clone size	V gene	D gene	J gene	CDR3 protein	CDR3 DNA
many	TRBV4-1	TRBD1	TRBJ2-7	CASSQARGTGVSYEQYF	TGCGCCAGCAGCCAAGCTAGAGGGACAGGGGTCTCCTACGAGCAGTACTTC
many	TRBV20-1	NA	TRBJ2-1	CSAGVGLTRKAEQFF	TGCAGTGCTGGGGTGGGTTTGACTCGGAAGGCTGAGCAGTTCTTC
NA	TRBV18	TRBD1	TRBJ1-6	CASSEGQGASPLHF	TGTGCCAGCTCAGAGGGACAGGGGGCTTCACCCCTCCACTTT
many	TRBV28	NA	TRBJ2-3	CASSLYYRGTTDTQYF	TGTGCCAGCAGTTTATATTACCGGGGGACCACAGATACGCAGTATTTT
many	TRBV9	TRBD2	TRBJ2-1	CASSARVQRGSSYNEQFF	TGTGCCAGCAGCGCCCGTGTACAGCGGGGGTCATCCTACAATGAGCAGTTCTTC
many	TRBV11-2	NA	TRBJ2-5	CASSLVDARFGETQYF	TGTGCCAGCAGCTTAGTCGACGCTAGATTTGGAGAGACCCAGTACTTC
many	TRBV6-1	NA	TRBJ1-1	CAGRLSMNTEAFF	TGTGCCGGAAGACTAAGCATGAACACTGAAGCTTTCTTT
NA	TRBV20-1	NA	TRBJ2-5	CSAEGDRETQYF	TGCAGTGCAGAAGGGGACCGCGAGACCCAGTACTTC
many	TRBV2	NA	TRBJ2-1	CASRGLLGSYNEQFF	TGTGCCAGCAGAGGACTTTTAGGCTCCTACAATGAGCAGTTCTTC
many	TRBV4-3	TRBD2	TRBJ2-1	CASSQEERGSSYNEQFF	TGCGCCAGCAGCCAAGAAGAGCGGGGCAGCTCCTACAATGAGCAGTTCTTC
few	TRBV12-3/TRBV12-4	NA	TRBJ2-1	CASSLGDVAF	TGTGCCAGCAGCCTAGGGGACGTCGCGTTC
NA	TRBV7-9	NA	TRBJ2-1	CASSSLGEQFF	TGTGCCAGCAGCTCTTTAGGAGAGCAGTTCTTC
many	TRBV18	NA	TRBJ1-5	CASSIQGNQPQHF	TGTGCCAGCTCTATCCAGGGCAATCAGCCCCAGCATTTT
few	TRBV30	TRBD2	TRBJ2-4	CAWSVRGAGGNNIQYF	TGTGCCTGGAGTGTAAGAGGAGCGGGGGGAAACAACATTCAGTACTTC
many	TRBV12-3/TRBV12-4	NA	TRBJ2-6	CASSLSLPGANVLTF	TGTGCCAGCAGTTTATCTCTACCCGGGGCCAACGTCCTGACTTTC
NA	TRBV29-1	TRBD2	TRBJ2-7	CSALTSGAYEQYF	TGCAGCGCACTGACTAGCGGGGCCTACGAGCAGTACTTC
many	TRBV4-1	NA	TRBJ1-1	CASSQVLAGRYTEAFF	TGCGCCAGCAGCCAAGTTTTGGCAGGGAGGTACACTGAAGCTTTTTTT
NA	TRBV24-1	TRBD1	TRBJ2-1	CATRGQGNNEQFF	TGTGCCACCAGGGGACAGGGAAACAATGAGCAGTTCTTC
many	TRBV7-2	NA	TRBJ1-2	CASSWRTIRDNPRDLNGYTF	TGTGCCAGCAGCTGGAGAACGATCCGGGACAACCCTAGGGATCTAAATGGCTACACCTTC
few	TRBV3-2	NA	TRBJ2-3	CASSPRDPTDTQYF	TGTGCCAGCAGCCCCCGGGACCCCACAGATACGCAGTATTTT
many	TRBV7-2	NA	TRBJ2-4	CASSFRTGSTLAKNIQYF	TGTGCCAGCAGCTTTAGAACCGGGTCAACTTTAGCCAAAAACATTCAGTACTTC
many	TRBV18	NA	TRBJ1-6	CASSPRAQGIGSPLHF	TGTGCCAGCTCACCAAGGGCCCAGGGTATCGGTTCACCCCTCCACTTT
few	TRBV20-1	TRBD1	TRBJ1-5	CSASRDSSNQPQHF	TGCAGTGCTAGTAGGGACAGCTCCAATCAGCCCCAGCATTTT
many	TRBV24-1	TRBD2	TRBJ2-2	CATSDLAGGDTGELFF	TGTGCCACCAGTGATTTAGCGGGAGGGGACACCGGGGAGCTGTTTTTT
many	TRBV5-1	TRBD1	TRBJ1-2	CASSGTGFYGYTF	TGCGCCAGCAGCGGGACAGGTTTCTATGGCTACACCTTC
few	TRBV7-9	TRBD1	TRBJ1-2	CATESGQASYGYTF	TGTGCCACCGAATCAGGACAGGCAAGCTATGGCTACACCTTC
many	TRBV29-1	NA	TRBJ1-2	CSVERVQTYGYTF	TGCAGCGTTGAGCGGGTACAGACCTATGGCTACACCTTC
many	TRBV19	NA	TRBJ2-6	CASSISGSGANVLTF	TGTGCCAGTAGTATATCGGGCTCTGGGGCCAACGTCCTGACTTTC
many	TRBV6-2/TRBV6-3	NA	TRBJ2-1	CASSVTGLSYNEQFF	TGTGCCAGCAGTGTGACAGGACTCTCCTACAATGAGCAGTTCTTC
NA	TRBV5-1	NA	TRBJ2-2	CASSLDPPGELFF	TGCGCCAGCAGCTTAGACCCTCCCGGGGAGCTGTTTTTT
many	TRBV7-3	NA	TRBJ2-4	CASSSGRGNIQYF	TGTGCCAGCAGCTCGGGACGGGGAAACATTCAGTACTTC
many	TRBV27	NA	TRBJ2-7	CASGPTTSYEQYF	TGTGCCAGCGGCCCGACGACCTCCTACGAGCAGTACTTC
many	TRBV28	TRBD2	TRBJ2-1	CASSLLAGVESNEQFF	TGTGCCAGCAGTTTATTAGCGGGAGTGGAGAGCAATGAGCAGTTCTTC